The 5 T cell receptor beta chains below come from one sample, sequenced in a study of cytomegalovirus exposure and HLA in healthy donors. The assay was immunoSEQ multiplex PCR, and TCRdb's table has in-frame clones only and misses some. The data show 180,000 or so clones, roughly 86% seen once. The sequenced sample was PBMCs. Receptor source: a man aged 25 to 45 in good health and CMV-seropositive.

The rearrangement links TRBV6-5 to TRBJ1-2; D uncertain. Trimming took 7 bases from V and 5 from J, leaving 20 bases between them. The CDR3 spans 15 residues. The germline gives CDR1 MNHEY, CDR2 SVGAGI. The CDR3 region is CASTPRTFADYGYTF. The CDR3 nucleotides are TGTGCCAGCACCCCCAGGACGTTCGCCGATTATGGCTACACCTTC.

The genes are TRBV6-5 and TRBJ1-3; D is uncertain. This CDR3 is 11 amino acids long. The V gene lost 7 bases and the J gene lost 4 bases, with 5 bases spanning the gap. Germline lookup yields CDR1 MNHEY and CDR2 SVGAGI. CDR3 bases: TGTGCCAGCAACGAAGGAAACACCATATATTTT. This sequence encodes CASNEGNTIYF.

V gene TRBV6-6 combines with J gene TRBJ2-7; tentatively, D is TRBD1 (6 bases). The CDR3 spans 15 residues. V was shortened by 5 bases and J by 1 base, with 15 bases between the two germline ends. The V gene's germline CDR1 is MNHNY and CDR2 SVGAGI (reference sequence). This CDR3 is CASSLPRGQSYEQYF. CDR3 DNA: TGTGCCAGCAGTCTTCCTCGAGGACAGTCCTACGAGCAGTACTTC.

This clone was seen more than once but under ten times. The chain is built from TRBV9 and TRBJ2-5; perhaps TRBD1 as D (6 bases). V lost 3 bases and J 5 bases, leaving 8 bases between the germline ends. CDR1 and CDR2 from the germline V gene are SGDLS and YYNGEE. The CDR3 has 12 residues. As DNA, the CDR3 is TGTGCCAGCAGCGAGCAGGGGGAGACCCAGTACTTC. This encodes CASSEQGETQYF.

The chain links TRBV7-2 to TRBJ2-3; D not resolved. CDR1 is SGHTA, CDR2 FQGNSA, per germline. This CDR3 has 13 amino acids. The germline V and J ends were trimmed by 5 bases and 4 bases, with 10 bases remaining between them. The CDR3 bases are TGTGCCAGCAGCCGCCCCCCCCCAGATACGCAGTATTTT. This translates into CASSRPPPDTQYF. Supplemented by reference TRBV7-2 and TRBJ2-3, the full variable domain reads GAGVSQSPSNKVTEKGKDVELRCDPISGHTALYWYRQSLGQGLEFLIYFQGNSAPDKSGLPSDRFSAERTGGSVSTLTIQRTQQEDSAVYLCASSRPPPDTQYFGPGTRLTVL.